This TCR beta chain was captured by sequencing in a study of cytomegalovirus exposure and HLA in healthy donors. Germline loops: CDR1 LGHNA, CDR2 YNFKEQ. This CDR3 is 14 amino acids long. Trimming at V came to 4 bases and at J to 5 bases, leaving 5 bases not matched to a gene. The data were produced by immunoSEQ multiplex PCR, yet TCRdb's version contains in-frame clones alone and is incomplete. The sample yields approximately 140,000 clones, 84% seen once. On this clone itself: Its antigen is still unknown.

Study-wide findings and caveats: The study labeled 150 to 200 TCR beta chains cytomegalovirus-associated. It was reported that the classifier diagnosed cytomegalovirus status with high specificity and sensitivity in both the original and validation cohorts. First-cohort TCR clusters were later found to tend to co-occur in the 120 or so validation repertoires. Testing in vitro showed a few CMV-associated chains specific for CMV antigens.

The chain has TRBV4-2 and TRBJ1-2; TRBD1 agrees at 9 bases. Sequencing was done on a sample of PBMCs. This clonotype was sampled from a woman under 40 in good health and CMV-seronegative. In nucleotides, the CDR3 is TGTGCCAGCAGCCCTCACAGGGGGCTTTATGGCTACACCTTC. Protein sequence: CASSPHRGLYGYTF.